This entry describes one T cell receptor (beta chain). Profiled with immunoSEQ multiplex PCR; TCRdb holds only in-frame clones, not every one. The sample includes approximately 190,000 clones, approximately 86% seen only once; the top ten take 20% to 25%. This entry comes from a study of blood T cell repertoires in COVID-19. Across the study: The analysed material was cDNA or gDNA that came from T cells, B-cell-depleted T cells, or PBMCs.

Individuals aged about 18 to 89 years were recruited from around 22 US areas. Each participant's cohort was designated according to participant-reported clinical history. Trimming stripped 8 bases from V and 3 bases from J, with 19 bases between. The CDR3 consists of 15 residues. CDR1 LGHDT and CDR2 YNNKEL come from the germline V gene (reference sequence). This clonotype was obtained from a woman in her thirties or forties in a cohort exposed to, infected with or recovered from COVID-19 (not recorded which). V usage is TRBV3-1 (or the pseudogene TRBV3-2) and J usage is TRBJ1-1, with unresolved D. Source material: PBMCs or T cells enriched from blood (not recorded which). The CDR3 DNA reads TGTGCCAGCGTACGAACTTCGGCAGGCTACACTGAAGCTTTCTTT. It encodes CASVRTSAGYTEAFF.